The 31 T cell receptor beta chains in this list originate from one sample, sequenced in a study of T cells in Graves' hyperthyroidism and ophthalmopathy (dated by TCRdb to the late 2010s). The method was multiplex PCR. Sequencing was carried out with an Illumina HiSeq 2000. Amplification of TCR beta CDR3 regions was carried out from RNA transcripts. A first-round RT-PCR of the TCR CDR3 used the HTBI primer set with the Qiagen OneStep RT-PCR kit. In TCRdb, the public reads were trimmed at Q25 with fastp and aligned with MiXCR, with productive beta chains retained. Entries are consolidated by CDR3 protein sequence, retaining the most common genes and DNA. The table for this sample lists hundreds of thousands of distinct CDR3 sequences; less than 45% of them were counted only once. About 7.2% of the sample is held by the ten biggest clonotypes. Sequencing used peripheral blood or thyroid tissue (not recorded which). These receptors were taken from an adult man with Graves' disease, either hyperthyroidism or ophthalmopathy (not recorded which).

The V gene is TRBV7-9, the J gene TRBJ2-7, with TRBD1 identical over 10 bases. Looked up from germline, CDR1 is SEHNR and CDR2 is FQNEAQ (reference sequence). Trimming cost V 5 bases and J 2 bases; bases outside gene matches: 6. The CDR3 has 15 amino acids. CDR3 nucleotides: TGTGCCAGCAGCCTAGGGGGACAGGGGACCTACGAGCAGTACTTC. Amino acid sequence: CASSLGGQGTYEQYF.

Only one count was recorded for this clonotype. This rearrangement joins TRBV20-1 to TRBJ1-6; D might be TRBD1 (5 bases). This CDR3 is built from 17 residues. The germline V gene encodes CDR1 DFQATT and CDR2 SNEGSKA (reference sequence). Trimming shortened V by 0 bases and J by 7 bases, and 19 bases separated the two germline ends. The CDR3 here is CSARDRAGGRNNSPLHF. The CDR3 coding sequence is TGCAGTGCTAGAGATCGGGCGGGGGGACGGAACAATTCACCCCTCCACTTT.

The chain recombines TRBV25-1 with TRBJ1-2, with D unresolved. The CDR3 spans 15 residues. With 8 bases removed from V and 4 bases from J, the gap between germline ends came to 20 bases. Germline-derived CDR1 and CDR2 are MGHDK and SYGVNS. The CDR3 DNA follows: TGTGCCAGCTCACCGGATGGGAATCCCAGCTATGGCTACACCTTC. As protein: CASSPDGNPSYGYTF.

This clonotype has ten or more counts. The chain recombines TRBV2 with TRBJ2-7; TRBD2 agrees at 7 bases. From germline, CDR1 is SNHLY and CDR2 FYNNEI. The CDR3 covers 13 residues. J gave up 2 bases and V 8 bases, and 6 bases lay outside the gene matches. CDR3: CASGAGDPYEQYF. Here the CDR3 DNA reads TGTGCCAGCGGTGCGGGGGACCCCTACGAGCAGTACTTC.

In this sample, this clonotype turned up a few times. The rearrangement uses TRBV2 and TRBJ1-2; 12 bases align to TRBD1. CDR1 and CDR2 (germline): SNHLY, FYNNEI. The CDR3 is 17 amino acids. J gave up 3 bases and V 8 bases, and 13 bases lay outside the gene matches. The CDR3 DNA sequence: TGTGCCAGCCCAATGAAGCCGGGACAGGGGGCAGACTATGGCTACACCTTC. Translated: CASPMKPGQGADYGYTF.

This clonotype was recorded at least ten times. The chain employs TRBV7-8 and TRBJ2-2; D is ambiguous. V lost 3 bases, J lost 8 bases, and 7 bases lay in between. CDR1 is SGHVS, CDR2 FQNEAQ, per germline. The CDR3 contains 12 residues. The CDR3 coding sequence is TGTGCCAGCAGCTTTATGGGAGGGGAGCTGTTTTTT. It encodes CASSFMGGELFF.

In this sample, this clonotype turned up a few times. This chain connects TRBV12-3 or TRBV12-4 to TRBJ2-5; TRBD2 agrees at 13 bases. V lost 6 bases and J lost 5; bases outside the gene matches: 12. The length of the CDR3 is 17 residues. For the CDR3, the DNA is TGTGCCAGCAGCTTGGGAAGGACTAGCGGGAGCGTGGAGACCCAGTACTTC. It encodes CASSLGRTSGSVETQYF.

Only a few counts were recorded for this clonotype. The gene calls are TRBV20-1 and TRBJ1-5; 10 nucleotides line up with TRBD1. The germline V gene encodes CDR1 DFQATT and CDR2 SNEGSKA (reference sequence). V lost 6 bases to trimming and J lost 7 bases; unmatched junction nucleotides: 9. This CDR3 region has 14 residues. For the CDR3, the DNA is TGCAGTGCGGCGGGACAGGGGAGCGGGCAGCCCCAGCATTTT. Translating it yields CSAAGQGSGQPQHF.

This clonotype was found a few times. V and J are TRBV6-1 and TRBJ1-2; D gene unclear. This CDR3 is 13 amino acids long. In germline, CDR1 is MNHNS, CDR2 SASEGT. Trimming shortened V by 0 bases and J by 8 bases, and 10 bases separated the two germline ends. The CDR3 spells CASSEAQQSGYTF. CDR3 in DNA: TGTGCCAGCAGTGAAGCCCAGCAATCAGGCTACACCTTC.

In the case of this clonotype: Its ends do not fully match the called genes, so a read error is possible. The V and J genes are TRBV10-3 and TRBJ1-5; TRBD1 might be the D (5 bases). Germline values: CDR1 ENHRY, CDR2 SYGVKD. The CDR3 sequence is 13 residues long. CDR3 region: CAIHGTSDQPQHF. For the CDR3, the DNA is TGTGCCATCCACGGGACTAGCGATCAGCCCCAGCATTTT.

This clonotype was picked up many times. This rearrangement joins TRBV20-1 to TRBJ1-3; TRBD1 might be the D (5 bases). The CDR3 loop spans 12 amino acids. Germline CDR1 reads DFQATT; CDR2 reads SNEGSKA (reference sequence). With 1 base removed from V and 7 bases from J, the gap between germline ends came to 8 bases. CDR3: CSARAQGNTIYF. CDR3 sequence (DNA): TGCAGTGCTAGAGCCCAGGGCAACACCATATATTTT.

To note about this clonotype: One end of the junction varies from germline; a read error may be responsible. The genes are TRBV7-9 and TRBJ1-3, with D possibly being TRBD1 (6 bases). Germline lookup yields CDR1 SEHNR and CDR2 FQNEAQ (reference sequence). The CDR3 is 14 amino acids. Written as DNA, the CDR3 is TGTGCCAGCAGGAAGACAGGCTCTGGAAACACCACATATTTT. Its protein product is CASRKTGSGNTTYF.

The sample holds many counts of this clonotype. This rearrangement joins TRBV24-1 to TRBJ2-5; D is unresolved. Germline CDR1 is KGHDR and CDR2 is SFDVKD. Trimming stripped 4 bases from V and 2 bases from J, with 10 bases between. The CDR3 has 14 residues. The CDR3 DNA sequence: TGTGCCACCAGTGACCCCACAGTTCAAGAGACCCAGTACTTC. It is translated as CATSDPTVQETQYF.

This clonotype was observed a handful of times. The genes are TRBV7-2 and TRBJ2-2, with 9 bases that match TRBD2. Looked up from germline, CDR1 is SGHTA and CDR2 is FQGNSA. J lost 7 bases, V lost 5 bases, and 11 bases had no gene match. The CDR3 spans 16 residues. CDR3 bases: TGTGCCAGCAGCCCCAGGGGCGGGGGGGCCCTCGGGGAGCTGTTTTTT. Its translation: CASSPRGGGALGELFF. Full variable domain (outside the CDR3, taken from reference TRBV7-2 and TRBJ2-2): GAGVSQSPSNKVTEKGKDVELRCDPISGHTALYWYRQSLGQGLEFLIYFQGNSAPDKSGLPSDRFSAERTGGSVSTLTIQRTQQEDSAVYLCASSPRGGGALGELFFGEGSRLTVL.

In its sample, this clonotype was seen many times. The rearrangement uses TRBV7-9 and TRBJ1-4; D remains ambiguous. The CDR3 length is 14 residues. Trimming removed 0 bases at V and 8 bases at J, with 10 bases between. CDR1 is SEHNR and CDR2 is FQNEAQ in the germline V gene (reference sequence). Written as DNA, the CDR3 is TGTGCCAGCAGCTTAGCGCGGACCAGGGAAAAACTGTTTTTT. Amino acid sequence: CASSLARTREKLFF.

This clonotype was counted between two and nine times. This chain connects TRBV7-9 to TRBJ1-2; maybe TRBD1 (5 bases). There are 16 residues in the CDR3. Trimming removed 7 bases from V and 4 bases from J, with 22 bases in between. CDR1 and CDR2 (germline): SEHNR, FQNEAQ (reference sequence). The CDR3 region has the DNA TGTGCCAGCACCAAACCGGGGACGGAGAGAACCTATGGCTACACCTTC. Encoded protein: CASTKPGTERTYGYTF.

This chain uses TRBV29-1 with TRBJ1-3; the D gene is possibly TRBD1 (6 bases). This CDR3 spans 11 amino acids. Germline V gives CDR1 SQVTM, CDR2 ANQGSEA. The V gene lost 7 bases and the J gene lost 7 bases, with 11 bases spanning the gap. CDR3 loop: CSATGMNTIYF. CDR3 bases: TGCAGCGCGACAGGAATGAACACCATATATTTT.

V is TRBV5-1 and J is TRBJ1-2; the D gene is possibly TRBD1 (5 bases). V shed 5 bases and J shed 4 bases, with 12 bases lying between them. Germline lookup yields CDR1 SGHRS and CDR2 YFSETQ. The CDR3 has 13 amino acids. CDR3 nucleotides: TGCGCCAGCAGTTCCGGGGCCCGCTATGGCTACACCTTC. Translation: CASSSGARYGYTF. Supplemented by reference TRBV5-1 and TRBJ1-2, the full variable domain reads KAGVTQTPRYLIKTRGQQVTLSCSPISGHRSVSWYQQTPGQGLQFLFEYFSETQRNKGNFPGRFSGRQFSNSRSEMNVSTLELGDSALYLCASSSGARYGYTFGSGTRLTVV.

This clonotype was counted between two and nine times. The chain recombines TRBV12-3 or TRBV12-4 with TRBJ1-5, with TRBD1 as a possible D gene (5 bases). The CDR3 length is 16 residues. The V end lost 8 bases, the J end lost 1 base, and 18 bases lay between the germline ends. The CDR3 sequence is CASSSQGFFSNQPQHF. The CDR3 DNA sequence: TGTGCCAGCTCCTCCCAGGGATTTTTCAGCAATCAGCCCCAGCATTTT.

The chain is built from TRBV9 and TRBJ1-4, with 10 nucleotides matching TRBD1. CDR1 and CDR2 (germline): SGDLS, YYNGEE. CDR3 length: 15 amino acids. Germline trimming cut 0 bases from V and 6 bases from J; bases unmatched to any gene: 2. CDR3 region: CASSVDGTGDEKLFF. CDR3 sequence (DNA): TGTGCCAGCAGCGTAGATGGGACAGGGGATGAAAAACTGTTTTTT.

In its sample, this clonotype was seen many times. This rearrangement joins TRBV29-1 to TRBJ2-5; the D gene is possibly TRBD2 (5 bases). CDR3 length: 11 amino acids. Germline-derived CDR1 and CDR2 are SQVTM and ANQGSEA. Trimming removed 2 bases at V and 10 bases at J, with 11 bases between. The CDR3 nucleotides read TGCAGCGTTGAAAGAGCGAGGGACCAGTACTTC. Protein sequence: CSVERARDQYF.

This rearrangement joins TRBV2 to TRBJ1-4, with TRBD1 identical over 9 bases. The CDR3 has 16 residues. From germline, CDR1 is SNHLY and CDR2 FYNNEI. V lost 4 bases and J lost 6; bases outside the gene matches: 9. The CDR3 DNA follows: TGTGCCAGCAGTGTAACAGGGGGCGGGGTGGATGAAAAACTGTTTTTT. Residues: CASSVTGGGVDEKLFF. The entire variable domain, with the rest obtained from reference TRBV2 and TRBJ1-4, is as follows: EPEVTQTPSHQVTQMGQEVILRCVPISNHLYFYWYRQILGQKVEFLVSFYNNEISEKSEIFDDQFSVERPDGSNFTLKIRSTKLEDSAMYFCASSVTGGGVDEKLFFGSGTQLSVL.

This clonotype was seen a few times. V and J are TRBV5-1 and TRBJ1-1, with D perhaps matching TRBD1 (5 bases). V lost 4 bases, J lost 4 bases, and 14 bases lay in between. CDR1 SGHRS and CDR2 YFSETQ come from the germline V gene. The CDR3 consists of 14 residues. The CDR3 nucleotides read TGCGCCAGCAGCCAGACGGACATGGCCACTGAAGCTTTCTTT. Its translation is CASSQTDMATEAFF. Full variable domain (remainder filled in from reference TRBV5-1 and TRBJ1-1): KAGVTQTPRYLIKTRGQQVTLSCSPISGHRSVSWYQQTPGQGLQFLFEYFSETQRNKGNFPGRFSGRQFSNSRSEMNVSTLELGDSALYLCASSQTDMATEAFFGQGTRLTVV.

This clonotype was counted at least ten times. The chain combines TRBV10-2 with TRBJ1-5, with D possibly TRBD1 on 5 matching bases. V was clipped by 2 bases and J by 6 bases, with 14 bases between them. Germline CDR1 is WSHSY and CDR2 is SAAADI. This CDR3 has 15 amino acids. This CDR3 reads CASSETTLGTQPQHF. For the CDR3, the DNA is TGCGCCAGCAGTGAGACGACATTGGGGACTCAGCCCCAGCATTTT.

This clonotype has just a few counts. This chain uses TRBV6-5 with TRBJ1-4; TRBD1 might be the D (5 bases). The V gene lost 9 bases and the J gene lost 2 bases, with 13 bases spanning the gap. Germline lookup yields CDR1 MNHEY and CDR2 SVGAGI. The CDR3 loop spans 14 amino acids. CDR3 loop: CASSQGFTNEKLFF. The CDR3 DNA sequence: TGTGCCAGTAGTCAGGGATTTACTAATGAAAAACTGTTTTTT.

The table lists this clonotype with a few counts. The chain combines TRBV6-5 with TRBJ2-5; the match to TRBD2 covers 13 bases. V lost 6 bases and J lost 5; bases outside the gene matches: 12. The CDR3 has 17 amino acids. Germline assignment: CDR1 MNHEY and CDR2 SVGAGI. In DNA, the CDR3 is TGTGCCAGCAGCCGGACGCCGGGACTAGCGGGACAGGAGACCCAGTACTTC. As protein: CASSRTPGLAGQETQYF.

This clonotype was counted many times. The chain combines TRBV19 with TRBJ1-1; D gene uncertain. The CDR3 has 14 amino acids. Germline V gene lookup returns CDR1 LNHDA and CDR2 SQIVND (reference sequence). V gave up 3 bases and J gave up 0 bases, with 8 bases separating them. The DNA of the CDR3 is TGTGCCAGTAGTATTGGACTCATGAACACTGAAGCTTTCTTT. Encoded protein: CASSIGLMNTEAFF.

J is TRBJ1-6 and V is TRBV7-8; D not resolved. The CDR3 is 15 residues long. The germline CDR1 and CDR2 sequences are SGHVS and FQNEAQ. V dropped 5 bases and J dropped 5 bases, with 13 bases sitting between them. The CDR3 DNA reads as TGTGCCAGCAGCGGGCGGGGAATCAATAATTCACCCCTCCACTTT. Amino acids: CASSGRGINNSPLHF.

The chain uses TRBV19 and TRBJ2-7; either TRBD1 or TRBD2 may supply D (6 bases each). The length of the CDR3 is 16 residues. The germline V gene encodes CDR1 LNHDA and CDR2 SQIVND (reference sequence). Trimming shortened V by 5 bases and J by 3 bases, and 20 bases separated the two germline ends. The CDR3 DNA reads as TGTGCCAGTAGTCTCGGACAGAACGAGGGAGGCTACGAGCAGTACTTC. This codes for CASSLGQNEGGYEQYF.

The V and J genes are TRBV7-9 and TRBJ2-7; D not resolved. The germline V and J ends were trimmed by 6 bases and 2 bases, with 17 bases remaining between them. Germline CDR1 is SEHNR and CDR2 is FQNEAQ (reference sequence). This CDR3 has 15 amino acids. CDR3 amino acids: CASSVPKTGPYEQYF. CDR3 DNA sequence: TGTGCCAGCAGTGTCCCTAAGACTGGACCCTACGAGCAGTACTTC.

This clonotype appeared many times. The chain couples TRBV9 to TRBJ1-1; 9 bases align to TRBD1. V trimming: 3 bases; J trimming: 1 base; junction bases outside the gene matches: 7. Germline-derived CDR1 and CDR2 are SGDLS and YYNGEE. CDR3 length: 16 amino acids. The CDR3 reads CASSAVGQGKNTEAFF. In nucleotides, the CDR3 is TGTGCCAGCAGCGCCGTCGGACAGGGGAAGAACACTGAAGCTTTCTTT.